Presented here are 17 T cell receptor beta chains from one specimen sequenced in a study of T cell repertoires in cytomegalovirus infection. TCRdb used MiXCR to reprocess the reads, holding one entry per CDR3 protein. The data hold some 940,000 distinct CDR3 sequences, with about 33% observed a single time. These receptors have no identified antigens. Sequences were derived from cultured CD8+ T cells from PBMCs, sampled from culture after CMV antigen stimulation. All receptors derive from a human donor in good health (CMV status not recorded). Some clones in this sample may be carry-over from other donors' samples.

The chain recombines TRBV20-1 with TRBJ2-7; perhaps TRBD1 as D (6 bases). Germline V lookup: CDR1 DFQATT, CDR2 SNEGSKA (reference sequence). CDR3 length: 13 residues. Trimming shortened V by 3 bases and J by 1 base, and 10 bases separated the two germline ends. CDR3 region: CSASITGSYEQYF. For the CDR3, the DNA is TGCAGTGCTAGTATTACAGGGTCCTACGAGCAGTACTTC.

The chain's CDR3 is CASSQDPSGVDAGELFF. The CDR3 DNA is TGTGCCAGCAGCCAAGACCCTAGCGGGGTTGACGCCGGGGAGCTGTTTTTT. The chain employs TRBV7-3 and TRBJ2-2; TRBD2 aligns across 9 bases. This CDR3 is 17 amino acids long. V shed 5 bases, J shed 6 bases, and the junction held 13 bases outside the gene matches. Germline V lookup: CDR1 SGHTA, CDR2 FQGTGA.

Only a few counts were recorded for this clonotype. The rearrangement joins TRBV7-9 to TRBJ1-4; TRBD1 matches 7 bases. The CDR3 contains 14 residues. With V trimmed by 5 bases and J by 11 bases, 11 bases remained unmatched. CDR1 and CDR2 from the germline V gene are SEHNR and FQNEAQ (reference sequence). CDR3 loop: CASSKGQDLGKLFF. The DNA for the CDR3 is TGTGCCAGCAGCAAAGGACAGGATCTGGGGAAACTGTTTTTT.

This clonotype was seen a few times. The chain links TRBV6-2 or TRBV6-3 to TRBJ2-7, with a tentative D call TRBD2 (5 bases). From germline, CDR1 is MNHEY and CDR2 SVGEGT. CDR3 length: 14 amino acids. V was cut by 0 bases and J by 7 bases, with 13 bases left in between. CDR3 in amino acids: CASSYSDGPGEQYV. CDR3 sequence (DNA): TGTGCCAGCAGTTACTCGGACGGTCCGGGAGAGCAGTACGTC.

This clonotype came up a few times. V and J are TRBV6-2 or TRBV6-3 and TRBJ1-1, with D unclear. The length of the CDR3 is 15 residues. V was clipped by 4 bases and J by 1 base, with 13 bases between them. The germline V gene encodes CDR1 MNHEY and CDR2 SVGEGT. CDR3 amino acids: CASSFFLGRNTEAFF. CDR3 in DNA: TGTGCCAGCAGTTTTTTTCTCGGCAGGAACACTGAAGCTTTCTTT.

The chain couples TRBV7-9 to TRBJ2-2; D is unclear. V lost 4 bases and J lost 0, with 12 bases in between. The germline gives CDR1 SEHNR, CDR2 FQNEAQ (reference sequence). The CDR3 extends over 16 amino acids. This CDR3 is CASSSSLRTNTGELFF. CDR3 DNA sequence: TGTGCCAGCAGCTCTTCACTTAGAACGAACACCGGGGAGCTGTTTTTT.

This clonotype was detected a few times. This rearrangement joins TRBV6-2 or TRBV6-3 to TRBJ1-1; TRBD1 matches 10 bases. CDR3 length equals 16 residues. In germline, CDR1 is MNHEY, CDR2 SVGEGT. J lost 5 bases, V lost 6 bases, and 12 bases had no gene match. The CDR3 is CASSSIFRDRGTEAFF. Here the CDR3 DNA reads TGTGCCAGCAGCTCGATCTTCCGGGACAGGGGAACTGAAGCTTTCTTT.

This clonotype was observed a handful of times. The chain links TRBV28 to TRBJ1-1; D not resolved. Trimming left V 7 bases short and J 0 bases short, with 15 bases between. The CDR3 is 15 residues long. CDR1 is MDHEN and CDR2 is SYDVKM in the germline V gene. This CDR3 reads CASTRPPPMNTEAFF. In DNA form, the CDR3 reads TGTGCCAGCACCCGACCGCCTCCCATGAACACTGAAGCTTTCTTT. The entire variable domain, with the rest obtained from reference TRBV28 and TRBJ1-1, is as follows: DVKVTQSSRYLVKRTGEKVFLECVQDMDHENMFWYRQDPGLGLRLIYFSYDVKMKEKGDIPEGYSVSREKKERFSLILESASTNQTSMYLCASTRPPPMNTEAFFGQGTRLTVV.

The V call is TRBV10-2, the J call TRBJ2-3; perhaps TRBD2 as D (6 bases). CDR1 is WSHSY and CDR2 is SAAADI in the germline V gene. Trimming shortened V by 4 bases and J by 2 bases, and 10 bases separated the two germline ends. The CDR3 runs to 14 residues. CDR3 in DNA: TGCGCCAGCAGTGGGACTACACTCACAGATACGCAGTATTTT. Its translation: CASSGTTLTDTQYF.

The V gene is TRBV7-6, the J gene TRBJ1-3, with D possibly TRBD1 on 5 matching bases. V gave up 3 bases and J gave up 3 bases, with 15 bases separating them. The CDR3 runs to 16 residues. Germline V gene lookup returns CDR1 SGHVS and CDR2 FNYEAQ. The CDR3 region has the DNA TGTGCCAGCAGCTTGGGGCGTCAGTTCTATGGAAACACCATATATTTT. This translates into CASSLGRQFYGNTIYF.

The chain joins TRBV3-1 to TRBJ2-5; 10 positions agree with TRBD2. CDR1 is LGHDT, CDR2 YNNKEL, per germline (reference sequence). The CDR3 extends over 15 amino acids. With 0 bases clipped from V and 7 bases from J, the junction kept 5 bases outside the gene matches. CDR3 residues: CASSQDSASGGTQYF. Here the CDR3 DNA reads TGTGCCAGCAGCCAAGATTCGGCTAGCGGGGGGACCCAGTACTTC.

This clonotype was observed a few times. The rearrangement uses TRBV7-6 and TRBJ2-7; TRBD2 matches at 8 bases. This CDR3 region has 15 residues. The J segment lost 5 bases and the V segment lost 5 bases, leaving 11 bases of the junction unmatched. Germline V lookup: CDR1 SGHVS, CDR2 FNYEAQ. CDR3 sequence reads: CASSPGVGGADEQYF. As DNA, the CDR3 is TGTGCCAGCAGCCCAGGGGTCGGGGGGGCGGACGAGCAGTACTTC.

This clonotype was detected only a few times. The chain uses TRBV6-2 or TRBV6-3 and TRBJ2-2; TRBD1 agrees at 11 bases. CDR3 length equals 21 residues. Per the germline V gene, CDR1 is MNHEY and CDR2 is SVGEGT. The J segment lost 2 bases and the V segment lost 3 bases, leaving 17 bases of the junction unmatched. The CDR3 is CASSYDGTGGPLTLNTGELFF. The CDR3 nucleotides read TGTGCCAGCAGTTATGACGGGACAGGGGGACCGTTAACCTTAAACACCGGGGAGCTGTTTTTT.

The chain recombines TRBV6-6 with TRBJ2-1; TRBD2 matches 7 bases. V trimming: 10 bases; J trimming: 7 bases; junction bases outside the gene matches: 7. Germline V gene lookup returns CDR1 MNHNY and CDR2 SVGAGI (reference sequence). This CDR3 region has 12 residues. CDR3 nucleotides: TGTGCCACCGGAGCGGGGCCTAATGAGCAGTTCTTC. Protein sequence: CATGAGPNEQFF.

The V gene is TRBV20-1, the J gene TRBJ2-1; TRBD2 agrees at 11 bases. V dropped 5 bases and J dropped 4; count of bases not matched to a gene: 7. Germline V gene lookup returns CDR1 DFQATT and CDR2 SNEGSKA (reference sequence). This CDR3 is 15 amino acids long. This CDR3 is CSAPGWTSGYNEQFF. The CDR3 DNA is TGCAGTGCTCCAGGTTGGACTAGCGGGTACAATGAGCAGTTCTTC.

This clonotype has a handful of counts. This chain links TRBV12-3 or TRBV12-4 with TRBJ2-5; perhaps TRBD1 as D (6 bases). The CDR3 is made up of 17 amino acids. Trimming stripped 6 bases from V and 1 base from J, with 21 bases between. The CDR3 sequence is CASRNLSTGQLQETQYF. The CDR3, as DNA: TGTGCCAGCAGAAATCTTAGTACAGGACAGCTCCAAGAGACCCAGTACTTC.

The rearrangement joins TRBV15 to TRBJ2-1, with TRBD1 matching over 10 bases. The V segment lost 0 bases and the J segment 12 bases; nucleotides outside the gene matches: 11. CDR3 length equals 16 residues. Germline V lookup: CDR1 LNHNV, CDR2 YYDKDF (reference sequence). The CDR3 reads CATSRDTETGGEMQFF. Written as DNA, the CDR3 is TGTGCCACCAGCAGAGATACCGAGACAGGGGGCGAAATGCAGTTCTTC.